Listed below are T cell receptor beta chains from one sample, sequenced in a study of T cells after yellow fever vaccination. Each CDR3 protein is one row after TCRdb ran MiXCR on the 5' RACE reads. The repertoire includes hundreds of thousands of distinct CDR3 sequences, roughly 20% of them detected once, and over 15% sits in the top ten. The input for sequencing was PBMCs, taken before the yellow fever booster vaccination. The receptors here all came from a man between 18 and 29 years old who received the YFV17D yellow fever vaccine. Each CDR3 is given without its conserved first and last residue. Fields, in order: V gene, J gene, D gene, CDR3 protein. A D gene is named only where the DNA matches it firmly.

TRBV4-3	TRBJ1-6	-	ASSQDSESTSSLH
TRBV5-1	TRBJ2-1	-	ASSLEPGYNEQF
TRBV6-5	TRBJ1-2	-	ASSYSVIYGYT
TRBV6-5	TRBJ2-3	-	ASSYSSLSTDTQY
TRBV4-1	TRBJ2-7	-	ASSQGRQVYEQY
TRBV7-9	TRBJ1-4	-	ASSLVGSEKLF
TRBV7-8	TRBJ2-3	-	ASSWADTDTQY
TRBV12-3/TRBV12-4	TRBJ2-1	-	ASSPNGREQF
TRBV3-1	TRBJ2-7	-	ASSQGSYGPYEQY
TRBV13	TRBJ2-5	-	ASSLGMETQY
TRBV2	TRBJ2-5	-	ASSVFGGPETQY
TRBV6-5	TRBJ1-1	-	ASSYSGQAEVAEAF
TRBV7-9	TRBJ2-3	-	ASSAQTDTQY
TRBV5-6	TRBJ2-5	TRBD1	ASSALGTGVRRPQY
TRBV5-1	TRBJ2-1	-	ASSLELGSYNEQF
TRBV24-1	TRBJ2-2	-	ATSDPGVNTGELF
TRBV5-1	TRBJ2-5	-	ASSPGRYQETQY
TRBV2	TRBJ1-2	TRBD1	ASGDRAYNYGYT
TRBV7-8	TRBJ2-2	-	ASSLAEQTTGELF
TRBV3-1	TRBJ1-4	-	ASSPGWQGTNEKLF
TRBV10-3	TRBJ2-5	-	AISGGVQETQY
TRBV7-9	TRBJ2-7	-	ASSLSGNSYEQY
TRBV12-3/TRBV12-4	TRBJ1-6	-	ASSLGQGYNSPLH
TRBV7-2	TRBJ2-3	TRBD2	ASSLDLASGGALDTQY
TRBV10-2	TRBJ1-5	TRBD1	ASRQGVNQPQH
TRBV5-1	TRBJ2-1	-	ASSKDIYNEQF